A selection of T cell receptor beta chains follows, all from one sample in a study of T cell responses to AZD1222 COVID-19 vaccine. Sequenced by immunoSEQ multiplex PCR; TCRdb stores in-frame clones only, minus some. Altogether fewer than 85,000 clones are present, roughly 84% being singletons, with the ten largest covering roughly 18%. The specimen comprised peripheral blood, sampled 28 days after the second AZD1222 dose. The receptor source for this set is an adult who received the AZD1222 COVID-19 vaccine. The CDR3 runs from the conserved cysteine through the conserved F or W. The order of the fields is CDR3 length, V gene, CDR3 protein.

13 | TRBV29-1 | CSAGSIWDTEAFF
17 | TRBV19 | CASIRGRSGGSIYGYTF
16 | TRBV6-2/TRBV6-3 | CASSTLSTAGVQPQHF
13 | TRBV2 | CASSASSQHGYTF
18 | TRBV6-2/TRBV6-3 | CASSYLGGGGVGNQPQHF
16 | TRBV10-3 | CAIGGSGGPRAYEQYF
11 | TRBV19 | CASSNTYEQYF
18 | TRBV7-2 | CASSLVSLIKSGAGELFF
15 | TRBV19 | CASSIDRERGTEAFF
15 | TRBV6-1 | CASSDGTGGQETQYF
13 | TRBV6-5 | CASSSGPPETQYF
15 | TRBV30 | CAWEPDRGPNYGYTF
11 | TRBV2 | CASSAGYGYTF
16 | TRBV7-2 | CASSFFDRANTGELFF
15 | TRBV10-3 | CAIRSSGDVADTQYF
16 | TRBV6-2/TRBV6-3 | CASSYNAQTHQETQYF
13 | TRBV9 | CASRRGASYGYTF
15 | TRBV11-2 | CASSLSRDSPGELFF
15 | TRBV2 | CASILTPRSTDTQYF
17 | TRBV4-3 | CASSPSGGEPSNEKLFF
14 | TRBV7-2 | CASSHSTARNEQFF
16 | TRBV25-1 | CASSPLLERLRNEQFF
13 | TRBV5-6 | CASSLVQGDEQYF
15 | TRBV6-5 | CASSRTGGSGNTIYF
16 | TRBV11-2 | CASSQAPWGDTDTQYF
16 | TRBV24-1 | CATSVGSGAAIDEQFF
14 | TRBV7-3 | CASSLKGEGSPLHF
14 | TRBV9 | CASSVGTLNTEAFF
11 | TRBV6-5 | CASSTRYGYTF
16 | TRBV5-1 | CASSPSGGGSYNEQFF
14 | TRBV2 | CASNDGRAVYGYTF
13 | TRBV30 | CAWRTSGANVLTF
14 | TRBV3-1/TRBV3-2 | CASRPGGHNSPLHF
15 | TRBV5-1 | CASSPWDYSNQPQHF
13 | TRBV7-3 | CASSEDRVAEQFF
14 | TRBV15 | CATSRDRLSPPPFF
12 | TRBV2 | CASSRQSDTQYF
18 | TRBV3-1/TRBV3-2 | CASSRAGTSGIGADTQYF
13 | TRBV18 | CASSPGLGTEAFF
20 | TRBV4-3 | CASSQGWTSGDPVSHYEQYF
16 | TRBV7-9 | CASSLGRQGSNQPQHF
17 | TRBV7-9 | CASSGRPGGQVKETQYF
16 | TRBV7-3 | CASSRDGDFNTDTQYF
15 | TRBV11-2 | CASSYLRGQGWEQYF
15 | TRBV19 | CASSIAEGVNSPLHF
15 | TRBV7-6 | CASSLPGARGNTIYF
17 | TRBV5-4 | CASSLIARSGDSDTQYF
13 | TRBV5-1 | CASSLQEVDEQFF
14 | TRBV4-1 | CASSQQDQGNGYTF
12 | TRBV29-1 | CSVANSNQPQHF
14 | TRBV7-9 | CASSHATGNQPQHF
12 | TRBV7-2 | CASSLWGGEAFF
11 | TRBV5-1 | CASSRVGEQYF
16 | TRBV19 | CASTARSRVNTGELFF
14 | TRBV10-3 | CAIRGIQGTTEAFF
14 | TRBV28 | CASSLHSSGNTIYF
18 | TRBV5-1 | CASSSARTGRRSNYGYTF